This TCR beta chain was sequenced during a study of cytomegalovirus exposure and HLA in healthy donors. Donors likely had unrecorded immune exposures despite being nominally healthy when sampled. PCR primers comprised 60 Vbeta and 13 Jbeta primers. Clones were sequenced by immunoSEQ multiplex PCR, and TCRdb holds only the in-frame ones, with some missing. This table holds 150,000 to 200,000 clones, around 83% found once. The germline CDR1 and CDR2 sequences are SGDLS and YYNGEE. There are 16 residues in the CDR3. The ends were cut back, 1 base at V and 6 bases at J, with 18 bases in the middle. The V and J genes are TRBV9 and TRBJ2-3; perhaps TRBD2 as D (5 bases). Source material: PBMCs. The receptor was isolated from a man between 18 and 29 years old in good health and CMV-seropositive. The CDR3 sequence: CASSVLGLSGGDTQYF. The DNA for the CDR3 is TGTGCCAGCAGCGTATTAGGACTCTCCGGCGGGGATACGCAGTATTTT. Supplemented by reference TRBV9 and TRBJ2-3, the full variable domain reads DSGVTQTPKHLITATGQRVTLRCSPRSGDLSVYWYQQSLDQGLQFLIQYYNGEERAKGNILERFSAQQFPDLHSELNLSSLELGDSALYFCASSVLGLSGGDTQYFGPGTRLTVL.